The entry that follows covers one T cell receptor beta chain sequence. Its antigen is as yet unknown. The data were taken from a study of a mutant IDH1 vaccine in newly diagnosed glioma. As for time point: week 5, during vaccination. A single vaccine dose contained 300 ug of mutant IDH1 20-mer peptide, and topical imiquimod was used with it. The CDR3 has 13 amino acids. Trimming took off 3 bases at V and 1 base at J, with 6 bases between the two ends. Looked up from germline, CDR1 is SEHNR and CDR2 is FQNEAQ (reference sequence). Using immunoSEQ multiplex PCR, the repertoire was profiled, and TCRdb retains in-frame clones only, with some absent. This sample has over 45,000 clones, with around 80% found just once.

This clonotype was obtained from a woman aged 45-65 years with glioma. J is TRBJ2-5 and V is TRBV7-9, with no clear D. The sample consisted of PBMCs, taken from a glioma patient whose treatment included an IDH1 peptide vaccine. In nucleotides, the CDR3 is TGTGCCAGCAGCTTGAACAGCCAAGAGACCCAGTACTTC. It translates to CASSLNSQETQYF.